This TCR beta chain emerged from a study of cytomegalovirus exposure and HLA in healthy donors. In the study overall: Genotyping showed roughly 77% of fewer than 500 donors falling in the Caucasian-associated ancestry cluster. The study's findings and limits: Accurate predictions that matched the HLA-A and HLA-B alleles of most subjects were reportedly made from TCR beta sequences. Investigators reported 164 TCR beta chains as tied to cytomegalovirus. In a later analysis, specific HLA alleles were associated with 15,000 to 20,000 TCR beta sequences at a 0.05 false discovery rate.

Details on this clone: Its antigen is undetermined.

Both 60 Vbeta primers and 13 Jbeta primers went into the PCR. The assay was immunoSEQ multiplex PCR, and TCRdb's table has in-frame clones only and misses some. The sample yields 120,000 to 150,000 clones, roughly 80% seen once. The V segment lost 3 bases and the J segment 7 bases; nucleotides outside the gene matches: 11. Looked up from germline, CDR1 is SGHNT and CDR2 is YYREEE (reference sequence). The CDR3 is 15 residues long. This TCR was sampled from a female donor in good health and CMV-seronegative. The source material was PBMCs. The rearrangement uses TRBV5-4 and TRBJ1-2, with 8 bases fitting TRBD1. The CDR3 coding sequence is TGTGCCAGCAGCTCACCGCAGGGGGCGGTACGTGGCTACACCTTC. Protein sequence: CASSSPQGAVRGYTF.